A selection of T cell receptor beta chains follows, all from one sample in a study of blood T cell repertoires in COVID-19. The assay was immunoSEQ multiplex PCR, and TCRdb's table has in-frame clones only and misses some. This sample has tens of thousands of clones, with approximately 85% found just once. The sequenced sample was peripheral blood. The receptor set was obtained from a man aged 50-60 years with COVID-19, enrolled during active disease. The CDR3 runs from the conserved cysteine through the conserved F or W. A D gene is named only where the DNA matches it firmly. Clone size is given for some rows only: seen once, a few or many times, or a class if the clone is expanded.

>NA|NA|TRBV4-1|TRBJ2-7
TGCGCCAGCAGCCAAGGAGGGATCGGTAACGAGCAGTACTTC
CASSQGGIGNEQYF
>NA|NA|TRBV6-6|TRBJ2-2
TGTGCCAGCAGTTACCAGGAACCGAACACCGGGGAGCTGTTTTTT
CASSYQEPNTGELFF
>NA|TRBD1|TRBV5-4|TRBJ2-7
TGTGCCAGCAGCCGCCCGGGACAGAATTACGAGCAGTACTTC
CASSRPGQNYEQYF
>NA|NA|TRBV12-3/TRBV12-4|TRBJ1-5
TGTGCCAGCAGTGAGAGCAATCAGCCCCAGCATTTT
CASSESNQPQHF
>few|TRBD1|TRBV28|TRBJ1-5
TGTGCCAGCAGTTTACCTTCCCCGGGACAGGGAACTCAGCCCCAGCATTTT
CASSLPSPGQGTQPQHF
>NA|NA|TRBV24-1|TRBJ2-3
TGTGCCACCAGTGATAATGGCTACAGGGATACGCAGTATTTT
CATSDNGYRDTQYF
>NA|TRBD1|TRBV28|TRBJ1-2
TGTGCCAGCAGTATGGGACAGGCTAACTATGGCTACACCTTC
CASSMGQANYGYTF
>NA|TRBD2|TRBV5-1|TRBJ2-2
TGCGCCAGCAGCCGGGCTAGCGGGAGCACCGGGGAGCTGTTTTTT
CASSRASGSTGELFF
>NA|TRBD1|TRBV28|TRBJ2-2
TGTGCCAGCAGAGGGACAGGGGCGCCCGGGGAGCTGTTTTTT
CASRGTGAPGELFF
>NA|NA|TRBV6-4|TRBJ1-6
TGTGCCAGCAGTGGCGAGAGGGATTCACCCCTCCACTTT
CASSGERDSPLHF
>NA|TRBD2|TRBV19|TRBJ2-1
TGTGCCAGTAGGACGCTAACGGGAGGGAGGTACAATGAGCAGTTCTTC
CASRTLTGGRYNEQFF
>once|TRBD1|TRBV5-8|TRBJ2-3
TGTGCCAGCAGCCGGGACAGGCGGGTTTGGGATACGCAGTATTTT
CASSRDRRVWDTQYF
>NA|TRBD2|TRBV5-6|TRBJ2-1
TGTGCCAGCAGCTCCTTAGCGGGAGGGCCGAGTGTTGAGCAGTTCTTC
CASSSLAGGPSVEQFF
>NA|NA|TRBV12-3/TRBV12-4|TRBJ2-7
TGTGCCAGCAGTTTTACCGGTGAGCAGTACTTC
CASSFTGEQYF
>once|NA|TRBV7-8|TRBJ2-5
TGTGCCAGCAGCTCCGTGGGGGCTAGTCAAGAGACCCAGTACTTC
CASSSVGASQETQYF
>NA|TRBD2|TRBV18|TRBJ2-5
TGTGCCAGCTCACCTTTCTCGGGACTAGCGGGAGAGCCACTCCGGGAGACCCAGTACTTC
CASSPFSGLAGEPLRETQYF
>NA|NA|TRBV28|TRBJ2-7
TGTGCCAGCTCGGACACATACTACGAGCAGTACTTC
CASSDTYYEQYF
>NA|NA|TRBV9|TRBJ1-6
TGTGCCAGCAGCAAGTGGGACACTTATAATTCACCCCTCCACTTT
CASSKWDTYNSPLHF
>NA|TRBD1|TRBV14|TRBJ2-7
TGTGCCAGCAGCCAGGCTACCGGGACAGGCTCCTACGAGCAGTACTTC
CASSQATGTGSYEQYF
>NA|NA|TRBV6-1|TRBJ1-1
TGTGCCAGCAGTGGGAATAGGGCCGATTTCGGCGGGGCTGAAGCTTTCTTT
CASSGNRADFGGAEAFF
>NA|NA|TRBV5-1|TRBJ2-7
TGCGCCAGCAGCTCTGGAGGTGGGAATGCCTACGAGCAGTACTTC
CASSSGGGNAYEQYF
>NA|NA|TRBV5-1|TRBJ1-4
TGCGCCAGCAGCTCGGGGTTCGGCATCCCAACTAATGAAAAACTGTTTTTT
CASSSGFGIPTNEKLFF
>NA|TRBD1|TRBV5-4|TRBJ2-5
TGTGCCACCGGACAGGGACGGGAGACCCAGTACTTC
CATGQGRETQYF
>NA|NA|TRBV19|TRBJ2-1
TGTGCCAGTAGTCCGGCGGGGACCTACAATGAGCAGTTCTTC
CASSPAGTYNEQFF
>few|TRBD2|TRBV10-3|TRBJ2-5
TGTGCCATCAGTACCTCTAGCGGCAGTGGCACAGAGACCCAGTACTTC
CAISTSSGSGTETQYF
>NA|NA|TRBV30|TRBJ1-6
TGTGCCTGGGGGTTTGGACAGACTAATTCACCCCTCCACTTT
CAWGFGQTNSPLHF
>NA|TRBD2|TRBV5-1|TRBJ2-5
TGCGCCAGCAGCTTTCGAGTAGCGGGAGGGAGACAAGAGACCCAGTACTTC
CASSFRVAGGRQETQYF
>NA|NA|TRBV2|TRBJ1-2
TGTGCCAGCAGTGAATCTAGGGCGGGGCTTGTGAGTGGCTACACCTTC
CASSESRAGLVSGYTF
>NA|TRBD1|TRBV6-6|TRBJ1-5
TGTGCCAGCACTCGACCGGGACAGGGATTTAGCAATCAGCCCCAGCATTTT
CASTRPGQGFSNQPQHF
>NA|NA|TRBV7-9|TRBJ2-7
TGTGCCAGCAGTTCCTCGGGAGACGAGCAGTACTTC
CASSSSGDEQYF
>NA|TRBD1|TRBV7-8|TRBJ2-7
TGTGCCAGCAGCTTAGGCTGGGACAGATCCTACGAGCAGTACTTC
CASSLGWDRSYEQYF
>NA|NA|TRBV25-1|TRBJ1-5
TGTGCCAGCAGTGCCATCGGTAATCAGCCCCAGCATTTT
CASSAIGNQPQHF
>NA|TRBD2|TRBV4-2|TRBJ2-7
TGTGCCAGCAGCCAAGAATTTGGTTCTAGCGGGAGATTAATGTCAGGGCTCGAGCAGTACTTC
CASSQEFGSSGRLMSGLEQYF
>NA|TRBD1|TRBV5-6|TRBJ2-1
TGTGCCAGCAGCCGGGACAGGGGTCAAAATGAGCAGTTCTTC
CASSRDRGQNEQFF
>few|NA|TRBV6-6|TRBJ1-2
TGTGCCAGCAGTTACTCCGGGCAGCCGGGGGATGGCTACACCTTC
CASSYSGQPGDGYTF
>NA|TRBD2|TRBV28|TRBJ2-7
TGTGCCAGCAGTAAAACGACTAGCGGGCGAACCTACGAGCAGTACTTC
CASSKTTSGRTYEQYF
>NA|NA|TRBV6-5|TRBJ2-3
TGTGCCAGCAGTCGAGGAGGCACAGATACGCAGTATTTT
CASSRGGTDTQYF
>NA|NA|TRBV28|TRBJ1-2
TGTGCCAGCAGTTTAATCCAGGGAGGAGGATATGGCTACACCTTC
CASSLIQGGGYGYTF
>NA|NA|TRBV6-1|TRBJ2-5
TGTGCCAGCAGTGAATTCATTGGCAGTTTGGAAGAGACCCAGTACTTC
CASSEFIGSLEETQYF
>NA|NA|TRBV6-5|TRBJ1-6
TGTGCCAGCAGCTTAGACAGGAGATATAATTCACCCCTCCACTTT
CASSLDRRYNSPLHF